This T cell receptor (beta chain) comes out of a study of blood T cell repertoires in COVID-19 (dated by TCRdb to about 2020). In the study overall: The collaborator samples originated in the United States, Italy and Spain and spanned the acute and convalescent phases of COVID-19. Where available, HLA class I and class II types were obtained from metadata supplied by the sample provider rather than from assay-based typing. The samples were drawn from two sources: the first 160 participants of the ongoing ImmuneRACE study, and approximately 1,300 subjects contributed by 6 global collaborators. Deeply sampled blood TCRbeta repertoires from subjects exposed to, actively infected with, or recovered from COVID-19 were included in the dataset. The repertoires were released in a freely available public database intended as a resource for research on the immune response to SARS-CoV-2. The prospective study material was composed of cDNA or gDNA derived from T cells, B-cell-depleted T cells, or PBMCs. Nearly every sample came with metadata listing a de-identified subject ID, COVID-19 status, age in years and sex.

Whole blood was collected in K2EDTA tubes by collaborating institutions according to the institutions' own protocols. For TCRbeta analysis, collaborator samples were shipped as frozen whole blood, as isolated PBMCs, or as DNA extracted from either sample type. About this clone: The antigen it binds to is not known. Within one base of it there is no much larger clone, and no base qualities were kept.

TCRbeta CDR3 regions were amplified from genomic DNA by means of the immunoSEQ Assay, a bias-controlled multiplex PCR. In the paper's pipeline: The number of nucleated cells in each sample was estimated from the amplification of reference gene primers within the assay. To quantify the absolute abundance of each unique TCRbeta CDR3 rearrangement, sequence reads were collapsed and filtered. For each sample, productive Simpson clonality was calculated by taking the square root of Simpson's diversity index across productive rearrangements. In TCRdb, the immuneACCESS table is reduced to in-frame sequences with V and J assigned. These tables do not hold every clone; where another copy was compared, an unresolved V gene accounts for under half, and the others remain unexplained. That table gives V, J and clone size, and the DNA gave D and trimming. The sample table shows some 94,000 clones, and around 87% are seen once. Of the sample, over 15% falls within the top ten clones.

General findings and caveats noted by the study authors: How much clinical and demographic metadata was included differed by source and by participant, and the metadata was provided uncurated.

From cysteine to phenylalanine, the CDR3 is 16 amino acids long. Only the CDR3 region is kept as DNA, spanning 48 bases read in frame from base 1. V drops 0 bases and J drops 0 bases, leaving 12 bases in between. Looking up the germline V gene yields CDR1 SGHRS and CDR2 YFSETQ. The chain uses TRBV5-1 and TRBJ1-1, with TRBD1 perhaps the D gene, on 6 matching bases. The source of this sequence is a human donor in a cohort sampled during active COVID-19. Sequencing input: peripheral blood. The DNA sequence follows: TGCGCCAGCAGCTTGGTTGGGACACAGATGAACACTGAAGCTTTCTTT. Translated, this gives CASSLVGTQMNTEAFF. Supplemented by the reference TRBV5-1 and TRBJ1-1 proteins around the CDR3, the complete variable domain is KAGVTQTPRYLIKTRGQQVTLSCSPISGHRSVSWYQQTPGQGLQFLFEYFSETQRNKGNFPGRFSGRQFSNSRSEMNVSTLELGDSALYLCASSLVGTQMNTEAFFGQGTRLTVV.